The T cell receptor (beta chain) under discussion was sequenced for a study of yellow fever vaccine responses in identical twins. The V gene's germline CDR1 is SGHTA and CDR2 FQGNSA. The CDR3 is 16 amino acids. Trimming took off 0 bases at V and 1 base at J, with 13 bases between the two ends. Turning to this clonotype: The antigen is not known.

Study-wide results and caveats: Reported findings indicate that twins' vaccine T cell responses seemed partially convergent, partially personalized.

Each CDR3 protein gets one entry after TCRdb re-called the RT-PCR reads with MiXCR. The sample carries about 19,000 distinct CDR3 sequences, around 65% recorded once. The receptor was derived from a woman aged 18-29 years who received the yellow fever vaccine. This chain links TRBV7-2 with TRBJ2-7; D is perhaps TRBD1 (6 bases). The source was T cells from blood (PBMCs), unsorted or a sorted subset (not recorded which), collected before or after yellow fever vaccination (not recorded which). CDR3 in amino acids: CASSLARGRMSYEQYF. CDR3 in DNA: TGTGCCAGCAGCTTAGCCAGGGGACGGATGTCCTACGAGCAGTACTTC.